In its sample, the clone carrying this T cell receptor (beta chain) ranks as medium-sized. The antigen remains undetermined. Being free of ophthalmopathy for 18 months of follow-up defined stable hyperthyroidism. Clinicians diagnosed using symptoms, serum thyroxine, TRAb, thyroid ultrasound and orbital computed tomography. The germline V gene has CDR1 MNHEY and CDR2 SVGEGT. V was pared by 0 bases and J by 2 bases, with 0 bases of the junction left unmatched. The CDR3 sequence is 14 residues long. The data were taken from a study of Graves' ophthalmopathy and Graves' hyperthyroidism. General study points: Predictions made by the model for ophthalmopathy progression reached under 71% sensitivity and about 72% specificity.

The TCR beta CDR3 regions underwent amplification from RNA transcripts. An initial RT-PCR round employing HTBI primers preceded a second-round multiplex PCR. TCRdb fed the multiplex PCR reads into MiXCR, producing one record per CDR3 protein. The sample includes hundreds of thousands of distinct CDR3 sequences, over 20% of them seen just once. V is TRBV6-2 or TRBV6-3 and J is TRBJ2-5; 7 nucleotides agree with TRBD2. This receptor was taken from a woman aged 18 to 35 with stable Graves' hyperthyroidism. Some clones in this sample may be carry-over from other donors' samples. The sample consisted of peripheral blood. This chain's CDR3 is CASSYSGLQETQYF. The CDR3, as DNA: TGTGCCAGCAGTTACTCGGGACTACAAGAGACCCAGTACTTC.